This entry features one TCR beta chain sequence. Data came from immunoSEQ multiplex PCR; TCRdb stores just in-frame clones and leaves some out. Among 300,000 to 400,000 clones listed, more than 75% were seen once. Germline V lookup: CDR1 MDHEN, CDR2 SYDVKM. The CDR3 length is 12 residues. The germline V and J ends were trimmed by 7 bases and 0 bases, with 6 bases remaining between them. The record originates from a study of blood T cell repertoires in COVID-19. About the research overall: Italy, Spain and the United States were the sources of the convalescent and acute COVID-19 samples. PBMCs, B-cell-depleted T cells, or T cells were the source of the cDNA or gDNA that made up the material.

V usage is TRBV28 and J usage is TRBJ1-2, with unresolved D. Source material: peripheral blood. The sequence was collected from a woman aged 18-29 years who had recovered from COVID-19. The CDR3 reads CASKRANYGYTF. The CDR3 nucleotides are TGTGCCAGCAAAAGAGCTAACTATGGCTACACCTTC.